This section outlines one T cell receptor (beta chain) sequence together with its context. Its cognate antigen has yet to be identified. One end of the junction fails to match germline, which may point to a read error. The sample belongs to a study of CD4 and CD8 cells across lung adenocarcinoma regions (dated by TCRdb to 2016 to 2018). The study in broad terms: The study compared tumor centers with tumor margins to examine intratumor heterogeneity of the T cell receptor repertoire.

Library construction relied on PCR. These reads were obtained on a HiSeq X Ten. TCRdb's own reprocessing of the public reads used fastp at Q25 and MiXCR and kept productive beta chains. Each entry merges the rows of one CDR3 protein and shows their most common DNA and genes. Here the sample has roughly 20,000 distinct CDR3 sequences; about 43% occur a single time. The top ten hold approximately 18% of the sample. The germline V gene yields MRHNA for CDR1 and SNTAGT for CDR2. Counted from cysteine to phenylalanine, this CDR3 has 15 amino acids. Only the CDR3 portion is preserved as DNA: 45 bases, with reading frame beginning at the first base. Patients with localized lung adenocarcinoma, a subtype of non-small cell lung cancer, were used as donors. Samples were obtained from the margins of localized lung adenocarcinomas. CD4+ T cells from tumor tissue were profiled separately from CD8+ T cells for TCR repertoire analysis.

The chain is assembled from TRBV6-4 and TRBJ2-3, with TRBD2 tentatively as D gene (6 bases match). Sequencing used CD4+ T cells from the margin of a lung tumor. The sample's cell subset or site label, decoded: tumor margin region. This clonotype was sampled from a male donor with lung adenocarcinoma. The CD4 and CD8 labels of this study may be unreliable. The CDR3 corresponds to CSGGDGSRSAETQYF. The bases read TGTTCCGGGGGTGACGGGAGCCGGAGTGCAGAGACGCAGTATTTT.